The clone carrying this T cell receptor (beta chain) was observed a handful of times. Original methodology: Amplification with reference gene primers provided the estimates of nucleated cell counts. The table came from immunoSEQ multiplex PCR; TCRdb's copy has only in-frame clones and leaves some out. V and J calls and clone size are given by that table; D and trimming were obtained from the DNA. The sample includes a few hundred thousand clones, roughly 85% of them seen just once. The data are from a study of blood T cell repertoires in COVID-19. As for the study in general: COVID-19 samples from acute and convalescent phases originated in the United States, Italy and Spain. The analysed material was cDNA or gDNA that came from T cells, B-cell-depleted T cells, or PBMCs.

V lost 6 bases, J lost 6 bases, and 14 bases lay in between. CDR3 length equals 13 residues. CDR1 is SNHLY, CDR2 FYNNEI, per germline. The sample taken for sequencing was peripheral blood. This TCR was recovered from a man in his fifties or sixties who had recovered from COVID-19. The V call is TRBV2, the J call TRBJ1-1; a possible D gene is TRBD1 (6 bases). The CDR3 spells CASRATGTPEAFF. In nucleotides, the CDR3 is TGTGCCAGCAGGGCTACAGGGACCCCTGAAGCTTTCTTT.